This TCR beta chain was sequenced during a study of metastatic and nonmetastatic thyroid tumors. Study at large: Where malignant and benign thyroid patients were concerned, repertoires were compared across blood and tumor or nodule tissue.

Overall study results and limits: Across blood and tumor, TCR beta diversity in malignant thyroid tumors was reportedly significantly higher than in benign nodules.

Germline CDR1 reads SGHDN; CDR2 reads FVKESK. CDR3 size: 15 residues. In the original analysis: CDR3 differences across clinicopathological groups were used to build a distant-metastasis classifier for papillary thyroid cancer. MiXCR re-clonotyped the PCR reads for TCRdb. The V and J calls come from TCRdb's annotation, not from the publication. This table has approximately 12,000 clones, about 25% appearing once. Comment on this clone: The target antigen is unknown. One end of the junction fails to match germline, which may point to a read error. Other DNA sequences in the sample encode the same CDR3.

Patients had received no treatment of any kind before thyroid surgery. This sequence was found in a female donor with papillary thyroid cancer or a benign thyroid nodule (not recorded which). Some clones in this sample may be carry-over from other donors' samples. Material: blood. The V call is TRBV14, the J call TRBJ2-1; perhaps TRBD2 as D (6 bases). The DNA for the CDR3 is TGTGCCAGTAGCCCCCGCGGAGGGGCGGTCAATGAGCAGTTCTTC. It is translated as CASSPRGGAVNEQFF. Looking up the rest from reference TRBV14 and TRBJ2-1 gives the full variable domain: EAGVTQFPSHSVIEKGQTVTLRCDPISGHDNLYWYRRVMGKEIKFLLHFVKESKQDESGMPNNRFLAERTGGTYSTLKVQPAELEDSGVYFCASSPRGGAVNEQFFGPGTRLTVL.